The 18 T cell receptor beta chains given below trace back to one sample, sequenced in a study of blood T cells in healthy people across ages. PCR was performed a second time for about 7 to 11 cycles using a sample-barcoded 5' primer and a J-beta primer mix. TCRdb re-called the 5' RACE reads through MiXCR, storing one row per CDR3 protein. Of around 1,000,000 distinct CDR3 sequences listed, approximately 26% are singletons. This sample was shared with a second study, whose subject was T cells of mothers and their children.

The specimen was blood. Receptor source: a girl aged 2 to 10 in good health.

The V and J genes are TRBV29-1 and TRBJ2-1; tentative D call: TRBD2 (6 bases). CDR3 length: 13 amino acids. Per the germline V gene, CDR1 is SQVTM and CDR2 is ANQGSEA. With 5 bases removed from V and 15 bases from J, the gap between germline ends came to 23 bases. The CDR3 loop reads CSVLSNGGRRAFF. The CDR3 DNA sequence: TGCAGCGTTCTGTCGAACGGGGGAAGACGGGCGTTCTTC.

The chain is built from TRBV9 and TRBJ2-2; D call uncertain. This CDR3 contains 14 residues. Trimming shortened V by 3 bases and J by 4 bases, and 10 bases separated the two germline ends. In germline, CDR1 is SGDLS, CDR2 YYNGEE. The CDR3 bases are TGTGCCAGCAGCGGCCAGAAATTCACCGGGGAGCTGTTTTTT. Translating gives CASSGQKFTGELFF.

The V gene is TRBV7-6, the J gene TRBJ2-1; TRBD2 might be the D (5 bases). The germline CDR1 and CDR2 sequences are SGHVS and FNYEAQ. This CDR3 spans 17 amino acids. V was cut by 3 bases and J by 0 bases, with 15 bases left in between. CDR3 sequence: CASSFTDWPSSYNEQFF. The CDR3 DNA follows: TGTGCCAGCAGCTTCACGGACTGGCCAAGCTCCTACAATGAGCAGTTCTTC.

V and J are TRBV12-3 or TRBV12-4 and TRBJ1-4; D is uncertain. Trimming took off 2 bases at V and 4 bases at J, with 8 bases between the two ends. This CDR3 contains 14 residues. The CDR3 spells CASSLIPINEKLFF. For the CDR3, the DNA is TGTGCCAGCAGTTTAATCCCCATTAATGAAAAACTGTTTTTT.

CDR3 loop: CASSQIYNEQFF. Written as DNA, the CDR3 is TGTGCTAGTTCCCAGATCTACAATGAGCAGTTCTTC. The V gene is TRBV12-5, the J gene TRBJ2-1; D not resolved. Germline V CDR1 and CDR2: LGHNT, FRNRAP. The CDR3 has 12 residues. Trimming removed 8 bases at V and 3 bases at J, with 8 bases between. Looking up the rest from reference TRBV12-5 and TRBJ2-1 gives the full variable domain: DARVTQTPRHKVTEMGQEVTMRCQPILGHNTVFWYRQTMMQGLELLAYFRNRAPLDDSGMPKDRFSAEMPDATLATLKIQPSEPRDSAVYFCASSQIYNEQFFGPGTRLTVL.

The V call is TRBV2, the J call TRBJ1-2; tentatively, D is TRBD1 (5 bases). Germline CDR1 is SNHLY and CDR2 is FYNNEI. V was cut by 8 bases and J by 8 bases, with 18 bases left in between. This CDR3 is 13 amino acids long. The CDR3 sequence is CASGTEPPKGYTF. The CDR3 DNA follows: TGTGCCAGCGGGACGGAACCTCCCAAAGGCTACACCTTC.

This clonotype was counted only a few times. The chain employs TRBV28 and TRBJ2-7; D possibly matches TRBD1 or TRBD2 (5 bases each). The CDR3 extends over 12 amino acids. In germline, CDR1 is MDHEN, CDR2 SYDVKM. Deletions cut 6 bases from V and 12 bases from J, with 18 bases between. The CDR3 DNA reads TGTGCCAGCAGCTTCGCCGGGGCCAAGGGGTACTTC. This sequence encodes CASSFAGAKGYF.

The rearrangement joins TRBV28 to TRBJ1-1; no clear D. The CDR3 is 17 amino acids. Germline lookup yields CDR1 MDHEN and CDR2 SYDVKM. V was pared by 7 bases and J by 5 bases, with 26 bases between. CDR3 amino acids: CASISNVRTDPVTEAFF. The CDR3 nucleotides read TGTGCCAGCATTTCAAACGTTAGGACCGATCCTGTAACTGAAGCTTTCTTT. The whole variable domain, filled in from reference TRBV28 and TRBJ1-1, reads DVKVTQSSRYLVKRTGEKVFLECVQDMDHENMFWYRQDPGLGLRLIYFSYDVKMKEKGDIPEGYSVSREKKERFSLILESASTNQTSMYLCASISNVRTDPVTEAFFGQGTRLTVV.

This clonotype was detected a few times. The genes are TRBV20-1 and TRBJ2-1; the D gene could be TRBD1 or TRBD2 (5 bases each). The V gene's germline CDR1 is DFQATT and CDR2 SNEGSKA (reference sequence). Trimming took 3 bases from V and 4 from J, leaving 10 bases between them. This CDR3 region has 13 residues. The CDR3 DNA is TGCAGTGCTAGGGGGCCGGGGTACAATGAGCAGTTCTTC. It is translated as CSARGPGYNEQFF.

This clonotype was picked up a small number of times. V and J are TRBV28 and TRBJ2-5; D is unclear. The J call may be incorrect, as the DNA end agrees better with TRBJ2-7. The CDR3 is 14 amino acids. Germline CDR1 and CDR2: MDHEN and SYDVKM. The CDR3 protein is CASSFEDPAYEQYF. The CDR3 DNA reads TGTGCCAGCAGTTTTGAGGATCCCGCCTACGAGCAGTACTTC.

This clonotype turned up a few times. The chain links TRBV6-5 to TRBJ2-3, with TRBD2 matching 15 bases. J gave up 2 bases and V 6 bases, and 15 bases lay outside the gene matches. Germline V gene data show CDR1 as MNHEY and CDR2 as SVGAGI. The CDR3 has 20 amino acids. CDR3 nucleotide sequence: TGTGCCAGCAGGTTATACGATCCGGGACTAGCGGGGGGTAACACAGATACGCAGTATTTT. This gives the protein CASRLYDPGLAGGNTDTQYF.

This clonotype was counted only a few times. The chain combines TRBV5-1 with TRBJ1-2, with a weak D call TRBD1 (6 bases). Trimming took off 1 base at V and 6 bases at J, with 10 bases between the two ends. From germline, CDR1 is SGHRS and CDR2 YFSETQ. The CDR3 is 13 residues long. CDR3 residues: CASSLPRQDGYTF. As DNA, the CDR3 is TGCGCCAGCAGCTTGCCTAGACAGGATGGCTACACCTTC. The entire variable domain, with the rest obtained from reference TRBV5-1 and TRBJ1-2, is as follows: KAGVTQTPRYLIKTRGQQVTLSCSPISGHRSVSWYQQTPGQGLQFLFEYFSETQRNKGNFPGRFSGRQFSNSRSEMNVSTLELGDSALYLCASSLPRQDGYTFGSGTRLTVV.

This rearrangement joins TRBV12-3 or TRBV12-4 to TRBJ2-1; D not certain. The CDR3 has 15 residues. Trimming shortened V by 5 bases and J by 6 bases, and 17 bases separated the two germline ends. As DNA, the CDR3 is TGTGCCAGCAGTCTACAGTTTAGAGTTACCAATGAGCAGTTCTTC. It codes for CASSLQFRVTNEQFF.

The table lists this clonotype with a few counts. The chain combines TRBV10-3 with TRBJ2-1; D gene ambiguous. The length of the CDR3 is 12 residues. Trimming took 2 bases from V and 7 from J, leaving 6 bases between them. Germline CDR1 ENHRY, CDR2 SYGVKD. CDR3 sequence: CAISEMGNEQFF. CDR3 coding DNA: TGTGCCATCAGTGAGATGGGGAATGAGCAGTTCTTC.

This clonotype was detected only a few times. The chain couples TRBV12-3 or TRBV12-4 to TRBJ1-4; TRBD1 is a possible D gene (6 bases). Trimming removed 6 bases at V and 6 bases at J, with 11 bases between. The CDR3 runs 13 residues. CDR3 nucleotide sequence: TGTGCCAGCAGCCACGAGGGGGATGAAAAACTGTTTTTT. Protein: CASSHEGDEKLFF.

The J gene is TRBJ2-4, the V gene TRBV6-5; D gene uncertain. V lost 5 bases and J 0 bases, leaving 14 bases between the germline ends. The CDR3 covers 16 residues. Germline assignment: CDR1 MNHEY and CDR2 SVGAGI. CDR3 in amino acids: CASSPESNLAKNIQYF. The CDR3, as DNA: TGTGCCAGCAGTCCCGAGTCAAATCTAGCCAAAAACATTCAGTACTTC.

Only a few counts were recorded for this clonotype. The chain links TRBV7-2 to TRBJ2-5; D call uncertain. Per the germline V gene, CDR1 is SGHTA and CDR2 is FQGNSA. Trimming took 5 bases from V and 0 from J, leaving 13 bases between them. The CDR3 covers 15 residues. CDR3 sequence reads: CASSLENTNQETQYF. The CDR3 region has the DNA TGTGCCAGCAGCCTCGAAAATACAAACCAAGAGACCCAGTACTTC.

The genes are TRBV4-1 and TRBJ1-2; TRBD1 matches at 8 bases. V lost 1 base to trimming and J lost 8 bases; unmatched junction nucleotides: 9. The CDR3 is made up of 15 amino acids. The germline gives CDR1 MGHRA, CDR2 YSYEKL. CDR3 DNA sequence: TGCGCCAGCAGCCAAGCAGGGGGCGTCGTCCCCGGCTACACCTTC. Translation: CASSQAGGVVPGYTF.